These 29 T cell receptor beta chains share one sample of origin, sequenced in a study of regulatory T cells in long-lasting Graves disease. Assembly of TCR beta libraries relied on iRepertoire HTBI primers together with Arm-PCR of CDR3 regions. TCRdb fed the multiplex PCR reads into MiXCR, producing one record per CDR3 protein. The sample comprises about 540,000 distinct CDR3 sequences, approximately 12% of which are singletons, and about 9.1% rests with the top ten. Time point noted: newly diagnosed GD, antithyroid drugs for less than 3 months. Scientists built the TCR library using RNA that was extracted from PBMCs. These same records also appear under a second study, on T cells in Graves' hyperthyroidism and ophthalmopathy.

The sequencing here drew on peripheral blood mononuclear cells (PBMCs), taken at new diagnosis, from a patient treated with antithyroid drugs. These receptors came from a man aged 25 to 45 with Graves disease.

V is TRBV20-1 and J is TRBJ2-2, with D unresolved. From germline, CDR1 is DFQATT and CDR2 SNEGSKA (reference sequence). Trimming pared 7 bases from V and 4 bases from J, leaving 19 bases between. This CDR3 has 15 amino acids. In DNA, the CDR3 is TGCAGTGTAAGGAACGGAGAGTCGGGCACCGGGGAGCTGTTTTTT. As protein: CSVRNGESGTGELFF.

The V and J genes are TRBV13 and TRBJ1-2, with a weak D call TRBD1 (5 bases). This CDR3 is built from 17 residues. Germline-derived CDR1 and CDR2 are PRHDT and FYEKMQ (reference sequence). Between the trimmed V and J ends, which lost 5 bases and 3 bases, there was a span of 22 bases. The CDR3 region is CASSRVADTFGDYGYTF. In DNA, the CDR3 is TGTGCCAGCAGCAGGGTAGCGGACACCTTTGGTGACTATGGCTACACCTTC.

This clonotype was seen repeatedly, ten times or more. The chain couples TRBV20-1 to TRBJ2-1; weak D call: TRBD1 (6 bases). The CDR3 is 11 residues long. Germline CDR1 and CDR2: DFQATT and SNEGSKA (reference sequence). V lost 6 bases and J lost 9, with 12 bases in between. This chain's CDR3 is CSAGGGVEQFF. In DNA, the CDR3 is TGCAGTGCAGGGGGTGGGGTTGAGCAGTTCTTC.

Many counts were recorded for this clonotype. This rearrangement joins TRBV28 to TRBJ2-7; D not resolved. V lost 6 bases, J lost 2 bases, and 14 bases lay in between. Germline CDR1 MDHEN, CDR2 SYDVKM. The CDR3 spans 14 residues. CDR3 in amino acids: CASRMQKSPYEQYF. The CDR3 DNA reads as TGTGCCAGCAGGATGCAGAAGTCCCCCTACGAGCAGTACTTC. Full variable domain (outside the CDR3, taken from reference TRBV28 and TRBJ2-7): DVKVTQSSRYLVKRTGEKVFLECVQDMDHENMFWYRQDPGLGLRLIYFSYDVKMKEKGDIPEGYSVSREKKERFSLILESASTNQTSMYLCASRMQKSPYEQYFGPGTRLTVT.

J is TRBJ2-5 and V is TRBV4-1; the D gene is possibly TRBD2 (5 bases). Germline values: CDR1 MGHRA, CDR2 YSYEKL. The length of the CDR3 is 14 residues. V was clipped by 3 bases and J by 2 bases, with 10 bases between them. CDR3 sequence reads: CASSHLAPQETQYF. In nucleotides, the CDR3 is TGCGCCAGCAGCCACCTAGCCCCTCAAGAGACCCAGTACTTC.

The chain recombines TRBV4-1 with TRBJ2-2; the match to TRBD2 covers 7 bases. The CDR3 has 16 amino acids. V shed 2 bases, J shed 6 bases, and the junction held 9 bases outside the gene matches. Germline-derived CDR1 and CDR2 are MGHRA and YSYEKL. CDR3 DNA: TGCGCCAGCAGCCAAACGGGAGGTCGTTTGTCCGGGGAGCTGTTTTTT. Its protein is CASSQTGGRLSGELFF.

Notes on this clonotype: At one end, the junction sequence differs from germline, possibly due to a read error. The V gene is TRBV5-1, the J gene TRBJ2-1; no definite D call. Germline lookup yields CDR1 SGHRS and CDR2 YFSETQ. This CDR3 spans 15 amino acids. CDR3 nucleotides: TGTGCCAGCAGCCCGACTTATTACTCCTACAATGAGCAGTTCTTC. It specifies CASSPTYYSYNEQFF. The full variable domain, its missing parts supplied by reference TRBV5-1 and TRBJ2-1, is KAGVTQTPRYLIKTRGQQVTLSCSPISGHRSVSWYQQTPGQGLQFLFEYFSETQRNKGNFPGRFSGRQFSNSRSEMNVSTLELGDSALYLCASSPTYYSYNEQFFGPGTRLTVL.

J is TRBJ2-7 and V is TRBV18; D is possibly TRBD1 (6 bases). The germline V gene encodes CDR1 KGHSH and CDR2 LQKENI. Trimming left V 6 bases short and J 5 bases short, with 17 bases between. The CDR3 spans 14 residues. CDR3 DNA sequence: TGTGCCAGCTCGCCCAAGATACAGGGCCACGAGCAGTACTTC. It yields the protein CASSPKIQGHEQYF.

V usage is TRBV20-1 and J usage is TRBJ1-6, with D hard to call. V was pared by 0 bases and J by 4 bases, with 7 bases between. Germline V gene data show CDR1 as DFQATT and CDR2 as SNEGSKA (reference sequence). This CDR3 has 14 residues. CDR3 in DNA: TGCAGTGCTAGAGAAGGGCTTTATAATTCACCCCTCCACTTT. Protein: CSAREGLYNSPLHF.

At least ten counts were recorded for this clonotype. This chain connects TRBV7-3 to TRBJ2-1; tentatively, D is TRBD1 (6 bases). Germline CDR1 SGHTA, CDR2 FQGTGA. This CDR3 region has 15 residues. The ends were cut back, 4 bases at V and 5 bases at J, with 15 bases in the middle. Here the CDR3 reads CASSSLGQSDNEQFF. The CDR3 DNA reads as TGTGCCAGCAGCTCCTTAGGACAGAGCGACAATGAGCAGTTCTTC.

This clonotype appeared many times. The chain joins TRBV6-1 to TRBJ2-6; 10 nucleotides match TRBD1. V shed 3 bases and J 13 bases; nucleotides not matched to a gene: 6. The CDR3 has 14 amino acids. Germline V gene sequence: CDR1 MNHNS, CDR2 SASEGT. The CDR3 reads CASSDRDRGSVLTF. Here the CDR3 DNA reads TGTGCCAGCAGTGACCGGGACAGGGGCTCTGTCCTGACTTTC.

The chain is built from TRBV7-3 and TRBJ2-6; D is uncertain. The CDR3 has 14 residues. The V gene lost 3 bases and the J gene lost 4 bases, with 7 bases spanning the gap. Germline assignment: CDR1 SGHTA and CDR2 FQGTGA. The CDR3 bases are TGTGCCAGCAGCTTCGGTGGGGGGGCCAACGTCCTGACTTTC. Protein product: CASSFGGGANVLTF. The whole variable domain, remainder taken from reference TRBV7-3 and TRBJ2-6, is GAGVSQTPSNKVTEKGKYVELRCDPISGHTALYWYRQSLGQGPEFLIYFQGTGAADDSGLPNDRFFAVRPEGSVSTLKIQRTERGDSAVYLCASSFGGGANVLTFGAGSRLTVL.

This chain's CDR3 is CASSRPLSGSGADTQYF. CDR3 DNA: TGTGCCAGCAGCCGCCCTCTCAGCGGGAGTGGCGCAGATACGCAGTATTTT. V gene TRBV7-9 combines with J gene TRBJ2-3, with 8 bases identical to TRBD2. This CDR3 contains 17 residues. CDR1 and CDR2 (germline): SEHNR, FQNEAQ (reference sequence). V gave up 5 bases and J gave up 4 bases; unmatched junction bases: 14.

In this sample, this clonotype turned up a few times. The chain has TRBV11-2 and TRBJ1-6; D is perhaps TRBD1 (5 bases). Per the germline V gene, CDR1 is SGHAT and CDR2 is FQNNGV. V was shortened by 4 bases and J by 10 bases, with 20 bases between the two germline ends. This CDR3 is built from 16 residues. The CDR3 region is CASSSRSPGERSPLHF. CDR3 sequence (DNA): TGTGCCAGCAGCTCAAGGTCTCCGGGGGAGAGGTCACCCCTCCACTTT.

This clonotype appeared a few times. The genes are TRBV20-1 and TRBJ1-3; TRBD1 matches 8 bases. This CDR3 comprises 16 residues. In germline, CDR1 is DFQATT, CDR2 SNEGSKA (reference sequence). V shed 3 bases and J 0 bases; nucleotides not matched to a gene: 7. CDR3 in DNA: TGCAGTGCTAGGACCCCGGGACAGGTCTCTGGAAACACCATATATTTT. Encoded protein: CSARTPGQVSGNTIYF.

In this sample, this clonotype turned up many times. The junction differs from germline at one of its ends, possibly a read error. The V and J genes are TRBV24-1 and TRBJ2-5; no clear D. CDR3 length: 14 residues. Germline assignment: CDR1 KGHDR and CDR2 SFDVKD. In DNA form, the CDR3 reads TGTGCCACCAGTGATTTAGCCGGAAGAGAGGCCCAGTACTTC. Protein product: CATSDLAGREAQYF.

J is TRBJ2-5 and V is TRBV30; D uncertain. Between the trimmed V and J ends, which lost 0 bases and 0 bases, there was a span of 8 bases. Germline-derived CDR1 and CDR2 are GTSNPN and SVGIG (reference sequence). CDR3 length equals 14 residues. CDR3 bases: TGTGCCTGGAGTGTACGAGCGAACCAAGAGACCCAGTACTTC. Amino acid sequence: CAWSVRANQETQYF.

In this sample, this clonotype turned up many times. The V call is TRBV30, the J call TRBJ2-7; TRBD1 matches at 7 bases. Germline V gives CDR1 GTSNPN, CDR2 SVGIG (reference sequence). CDR3 size: 12 residues. V lost 3 bases, J lost 1 base, and 0 bases stayed unmatched. CDR3 sequence reads: CAWRTGSYEQYF. The CDR3 DNA is TGTGCCTGGAGGACAGGGTCCTACGAGCAGTACTTC.

This clonotype was seen ten or more times. The genes are TRBV20-1 and TRBJ2-3, with D unresolved. The germline V gene encodes CDR1 DFQATT and CDR2 SNEGSKA (reference sequence). Trimming pared 2 bases from V and 4 bases from J, leaving 16 bases between. This CDR3 spans 15 amino acids. The CDR3 region has the DNA TGCAGTGCTAGAAATTCCCGGGTACTTGCAGATACGCAGTATTTT. Translating it yields CSARNSRVLADTQYF.

The chain uses TRBV12-5 and TRBJ2-3; D perhaps matches TRBD2 (6 bases). The length of the CDR3 is 14 residues. Trimming left V 7 bases short and J 0 bases short, with 11 bases between. The germline V gene encodes CDR1 LGHNT and CDR2 FRNRAP. The CDR3 sequence is CASVGDSSTDTQYF. DNA for the CDR3: TGTGCTAGTGTCGGGGACTCTAGCACAGATACGCAGTATTTT.

This clonotype was seen repeatedly, ten times or more. The rearrangement uses TRBV12-3 or TRBV12-4 and TRBJ1-5, with D perhaps TRBD1 (5 bases). CDR3 length: 15 residues. V lost 5 bases to trimming and J lost 2 bases, with 13 bases between them. This CDR3 is CASSHRGAGNQPQHF. The DNA for the CDR3 is TGTGCCAGCAGTCACCGTGGGGCCGGCAATCAGCCCCAGCATTTT.

This clonotype showed up just a few times. The V gene is TRBV24-1, the J gene TRBJ2-1, with TRBD2 matching 13 bases. The germline V gene encodes CDR1 KGHDR and CDR2 SFDVKD. The CDR3 is 15 residues long. The ends lost 4 bases at V and 7 bases at J; junction bases unmatched: 3. CDR3 protein: CATSETSGRVNEQFF. DNA for the CDR3: TGTGCCACCAGTGAAACTAGCGGGAGGGTAAATGAGCAGTTCTTC.

The gene calls are TRBV20-1 and TRBJ2-5, with D hard to call. Between the trimmed V and J ends, which lost 0 bases and 3 bases, there was a span of 11 bases. The length of the CDR3 is 14 residues. Germline CDR1 DFQATT, CDR2 SNEGSKA (reference sequence). CDR3 residues: CSARDSLWKETQYF. The DNA for the CDR3 is TGCAGTGCTAGAGACTCTTTATGGAAAGAGACCCAGTACTTC.

This clonotype was observed at least ten times. CDR3 amino acids: CASSLGGARGNEQFF. CDR3 sequence (DNA): TGTGCCAGCAGTTTAGGGGGGGCTCGGGGCAATGAGCAGTTCTTC. The gene calls are TRBV12-3 or TRBV12-4 and TRBJ2-1, with D possibly being TRBD1 or TRBD2 (6 bases each). Deletions cut 1 base from V and 6 bases from J, with 13 bases between. The CDR3 has 15 amino acids.

This clonotype occurred many times. The J gene is TRBJ2-3, the V gene TRBV28; 9 nucleotides agree with TRBD2. With 4 bases clipped from V and 1 base from J, the junction kept 6 bases outside the gene matches. The CDR3 covers 16 residues. CDR1 and CDR2 from the germline V gene are MDHEN and SYDVKM. The CDR3 nucleotides read TGTGCCAGCAGTTCGGGACTAGCTGAACGCACAGATACGCAGTATTTT. This encodes CASSSGLAERTDTQYF.

In this sample, this clonotype turned up many times. The chain couples TRBV15 to TRBJ2-2; tentatively, D is TRBD1 or TRBD2 (5 bases each). V was pared by 8 bases and J by 3 bases, with 10 bases between. This CDR3 spans 13 amino acids. Germline V CDR1 and CDR2: LNHNV, YYDKDF (reference sequence). CDR3 bases: TGTGCCACCTCGGGGCTCTACACCGGGGAGCTGTTTTTT. It codes for CATSGLYTGELFF.

The gene calls are TRBV6-5 and TRBJ2-1; TRBD2 aligns across 7 bases. Per germline, CDR1 MNHEY and CDR2 SVGAGI. The CDR3 loop spans 14 amino acids. Trimming removed 2 bases from V and 5 bases from J; junction bases left unmatched: 3. This CDR3 is CASSYRAGDNEQFF. The CDR3 DNA sequence: TGTGCCAGCAGTTACCGGGCGGGGGACAATGAGCAGTTCTTC.

Ten or more counts support this clonotype. This chain joins TRBV7-9 and TRBJ2-7, with D maybe TRBD2 (5 bases). CDR1 and CDR2 (germline): SEHNR, FQNEAQ (reference sequence). The CDR3 is 16 amino acids. V was trimmed by 5 bases and J by 5 bases, leaving 22 bases between them. The CDR3 protein is CASSQSIIGLWNEQYF. CDR3 DNA: TGTGCCAGCAGCCAATCTATAATTGGACTCTGGAACGAGCAGTACTTC.

This clonotype was observed at least ten times. V gene TRBV7-9 combines with J gene TRBJ1-2; maybe TRBD1 (5 bases). The CDR3 runs 14 residues. V was pared by 1 base and J by 4 bases, with 10 bases between. CDR1 is SEHNR and CDR2 is FQNEAQ in the germline V gene (reference sequence). The CDR3 DNA reads as TGTGCCAGCAGCTTAGGTTCGGGGGGCTATGGCTACACCTTC. Amino acid sequence: CASSLGSGGYGYTF.